This T cell receptor (beta chain) was recorded in a study of cytomegalovirus exposure and HLA in healthy donors. There are 14 residues in the CDR3. TCRdb keeps only in-frame clones here, not all; method: immunoSEQ multiplex PCR. The table shows about 53,000 clones, with 85% to 95% occurring only once. The TCR sequence derives from a man aged 18 to 29 in good health and CMV-seronegative. This chain uses TRBV21-1 with TRBJ2-5; TRBD2, the table's D call, was not compared with the DNA. TRBV21-1 is designated a pseudogene. The sequencing input was PBMCs. CDR3 nucleotides: TGTGCCAGCAGCAACCCGGGGAAGGAAGAGACCCAGTACTTC. It translates to CASSNPGKEETQYF.